The sample holds one count of the clone carrying this T cell receptor (beta chain). The target antigen is unknown. The germline V gene encodes CDR1 SGHTA and CDR2 FQGNSA. Trimming removed 7 bases at V and 0 bases at J, with 16 bases between. The CDR3 sequence is 16 residues long. The data stem from a study of shared clonotypes between healthy human individuals. Study observations and caveats: In several donors, around 5% of naive CD4 clonotypes appeared in common.

Profiling relied on immunoSEQ multiplex PCR, and the TCRdb table lists in-frame clones only, not all of them. The sample includes about 1.5 million clones, around 95% of them seen just once. Adult Caucasians living in Nashville, Tennessee made up all of the donors. The receptor comes from a man younger than 40 in good health. Sequencing was performed on naive CD4+ T cells sorted from blood. The subset is: CD45RA+ positively selected. The rearrangement joins TRBV7-2 to TRBJ2-1, with D uncertain. The CDR3 coding sequence is TGTGCCAGCAACCTGTTAGGGAAGAACTCCTACAATGAGCAGTTCTTC. It translates to CASNLLGKNSYNEQFF. The variable domain in full, completed from reference TRBV7-2 and TRBJ2-1, reads GAGVSQSPSNKVTEKGKDVELRCDPISGHTALYWYRQSLGQGLEFLIYFQGNSAPDKSGLPSDRFSAERTGGSVSTLTIQRTQQEDSAVYLCASNLLGKNSYNEQFFGPGTRLTVL.